What follows describes a single TCR beta chain. Its recognized antigen is unknown. Within one base of it there is no much larger clone, and no base qualities were kept. The entry originates in a study of blood T cell repertoires in COVID-19 (TCRdb year 2020). About the study as a whole: Collaborator samples came from the United States, Italy and Spain and covered acute and convalescent phases of COVID-19. The material from the prospective study consisted of cDNA or gDNA derived from T cells, B-cell-depleted T cells, or PBMCs. Subjects who had been exposed to COVID-19, were actively infected with it, or had recovered from it provided the deeply sampled blood TCRbeta repertoires that made up the dataset. Nearly every sample came with metadata listing a de-identified subject ID, COVID-19 status, age in years and sex. The samples were drawn from two sources: the first 160 participants of the ongoing ImmuneRACE study, and about 1,300 subjects contributed by 6 global collaborators. HLA class I and class II types, where available, came from metadata supplied by the sample provider rather than from assay-based typing. The repertoires were released in a freely available public database intended as a resource for research on the immune response to SARS-CoV-2. General conclusions and limits of the study: How much clinical and demographic metadata was included differed by source and by participant, and the metadata was provided uncurated.

The germline V gene (reference sequence) sets CDR1 to MNHEY and CDR2 to SMNVEV. V is pared back by 2 bases and J by 7 bases, with 16 bases lying between the germline termini. The CDR3 measures 15 amino acids from cysteine to phenylalanine. Only CDR3 DNA is held: 45 bases, read in frame from base 1. The collaborating institutions used their own protocols to collect whole blood in K2EDTA tubes. For TCRbeta analysis, collaborators shipped samples in one of three forms: frozen whole blood, isolated PBMCs, or DNA extracted from either of those sample types. TCRbeta CDR3 regions were amplified from genomic DNA using the immunoSEQ Assay, a bias-controlled multiplex PCR. The paper's data handling went like this. Within the assay, amplification of reference gene primers was used to estimate how many nucleated cells each sample contained. To quantify the absolute abundance of each unique TCRbeta CDR3 rearrangement, sequence reads were collapsed and filtered. For each sample, productive Simpson clonality was calculated as the square root of Simpson's diversity index across productive rearrangements. In TCRdb, the immuneACCESS table is reduced to in-frame sequences with V and J assigned. These tables do not hold every clone; where another copy was compared, an unresolved V gene accounts for under half, and the others remain unexplained. Clone size and V and J calls were adopted from that table, with D and trimming inferred from the DNA. The sample table shows under 300,000 clones, and about 83% are seen once. The ten largest clones add up to roughly 4% of the sample.

The source is a man aged 45-65 years with acute or convalescent COVID-19. Rearrangement joined TRBV27 to TRBJ2-3; TRBD2 could be the D gene, as 5 bases match. What was sequenced was peripheral blood. This receptor has the CDR3 CASSLRERSSYTQYF. The DNA sequence is as follows: TGTGCCAGCAGTTTAAGGGAGCGGAGCAGTTATACGCAGTATTTT.